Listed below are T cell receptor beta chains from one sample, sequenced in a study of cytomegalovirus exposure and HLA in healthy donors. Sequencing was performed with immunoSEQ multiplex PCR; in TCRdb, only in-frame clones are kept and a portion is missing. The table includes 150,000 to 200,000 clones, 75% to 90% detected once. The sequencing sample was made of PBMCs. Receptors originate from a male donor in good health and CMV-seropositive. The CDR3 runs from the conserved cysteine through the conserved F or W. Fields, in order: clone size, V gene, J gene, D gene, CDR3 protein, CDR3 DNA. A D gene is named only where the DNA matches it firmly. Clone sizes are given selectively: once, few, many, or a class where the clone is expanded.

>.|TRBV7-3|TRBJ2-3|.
CASSYSFTRADTQYF
TGTGCCAGCAGCTATTCTTTCACCAGGGCAGATACGCAGTATTTT
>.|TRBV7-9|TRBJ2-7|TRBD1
CSSRPGQVLAYEQYF
TGTTCCAGCAGACCGGGACAGGTTTTAGCCTACGAGCAGTACTTC
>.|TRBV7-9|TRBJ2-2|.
CASSLQTANTGELFF
TGTGCCAGCAGCTTACAGACAGCCAACACCGGGGAGCTGTTTTTT
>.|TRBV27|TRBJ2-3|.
CASSKGSGTRSGDTQYF
TGTGCCAGCAGTAAGGGGAGTGGGACAAGGTCCGGAGATACGCAGTATTTT
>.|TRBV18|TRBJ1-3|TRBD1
CASSPPGQGSSGNTIYF
TGTGCCAGCTCACCACCGGGACAGGGTTCTTCTGGAAACACCATATATTTT
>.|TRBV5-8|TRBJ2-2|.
CASSLDIRTGELFF
TGTGCCAGCAGCTTGGACATTCGCACCGGGGAGCTGTTTTTT
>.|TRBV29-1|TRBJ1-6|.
CSVSPSPGGSPLHF
TGCAGCGTTTCCCCGTCCCCGGGAGGGTCACCCCTCCACTTT
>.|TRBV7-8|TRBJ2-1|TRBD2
CASSLEVGGPYNEQFF
TGTGCCAGCAGCTTAGAGGTGGGAGGGCCCTACAATGAGCAGTTCTTC
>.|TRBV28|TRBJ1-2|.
CASRDPGFYGYTF
TGTGCCAGCAGAGACCCGGGTTTCTATGGCTACACCTTC
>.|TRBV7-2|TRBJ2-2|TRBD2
CASSQLAGTTGELFF
TGTGCCAGCAGCCAACTAGCGGGGACCACCGGGGAGCTGTTTTTT
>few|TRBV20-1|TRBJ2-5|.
CSARVSETQYF
TGCAGTGCTAGAGTAAGCGAGACCCAGTACTTC
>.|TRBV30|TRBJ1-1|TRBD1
CAWGQGNTEAFF
TGTGCCTGGGGACAGGGGAACACTGAAGCTTTCTTT
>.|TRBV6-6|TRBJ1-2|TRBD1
CASNSGTGVYYGYTF
TGTGCCAGCAACTCCGGGACAGGGGTTTACTATGGCTACACCTTC
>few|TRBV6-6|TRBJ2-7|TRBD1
CASSYGTGPYEQYF
TGTGCCAGCAGTTACGGGACAGGGCCCTACGAGCAGTACTTC
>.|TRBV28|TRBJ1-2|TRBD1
CASSGTGGGYTF
TGTGCCAGCAGCGGGACAGGGGGAGGCTACACCTTC
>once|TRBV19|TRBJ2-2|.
CASSTTTVLTGELFF
TGTGCCAGTAGTACAACGACAGTACTCACCGGGGAGCTGTTTTTT
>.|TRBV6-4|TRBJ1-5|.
CASSDESYEPQHF
TGTGCCAGCAGTGATGAGTCCTATGAGCCCCAGCATTTT
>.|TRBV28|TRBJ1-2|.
CASSFGQNYGYTF
TGTGCCAGCAGTTTTGGGCAGAACTATGGCTACACCTTC
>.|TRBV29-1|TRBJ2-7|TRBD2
CSATTSGSYEQYF
TGCAGCGCCACGACTAGCGGGAGTTACGAGCAGTACTTC
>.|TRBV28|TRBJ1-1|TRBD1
CASIDRVITEAFF
TGTGCCAGCATCGACAGGGTAATTACTGAAGCTTTCTTT